This TCR beta chain was recorded in a study of identical twins. Everyone who donated was a healthy Caucasian. Study-wide results and caveats: The authors drew conclusions from cross-sectional statistical analysis rather than following the same donors. While abundant cord blood beta clonotypes carried fewer insertions, memory repertoires showed no such pattern.

TCRdb processed the 5' RACE reads anew with MiXCR; each CDR3 protein has one entry. The sample has 1.5 million to 2 million distinct CDR3 sequences, more than 30% seen once. As for this clonotype: As yet, its antigen is unknown. One end of the junction fails to match germline, which may point to a read error.

This TCR was recovered from a newborn girl in good health. The specimen was cord blood.

For the CDR3, the DNA is TGTGCCGGCAGCTTGGGACCCTACGAGCAGTACTTC. Its translation is CAGSLGPYEQYF. The rearrangement uses TRBV5-6 and TRBJ2-7, with D possibly being TRBD1 or TRBD2 (5 bases each). Germline CDR1 SGHDT, CDR2 YYEEEE. The CDR3 runs 12 residues.